These T cell receptor beta chains were read from a single sample in a study of tumor and adjacent non-tumor tissue in lung cancer. TCRdb re-analysed the multiplex PCR reads in MiXCR, keeping a single row per CDR3 protein. Of about 76,000 distinct CDR3 sequences in the sample, approximately 80% were seen once. Sample: distant non-tumor lung tissue. These receptors were collected from a man aged 55 to 69 with non-small cell lung cancer. Both conserved end residues are part of each CDR3. Fields, in order: V gene, J gene, clone size, D gene, CDR3 protein, CDR3 DNA. A D gene is named only where the DNA matches it firmly. Some rows mark clone size as missing; the rest say once, few, many or name a class of expanded clone.

v_call: TRBV6-1
j_call: TRBJ2-4
clone_size: once
d_call: .
cdr3_aa: CASSASGTSPPAKNIQCF
cdr3_nt: TGTGCCAGCAGTGCTAGTGGGACGTCCCCACCAGCCAAAAACATTCAGTGCTTC

v_call: TRBV4-3
j_call: TRBJ2-5
clone_size: .
d_call: .
cdr3_aa: CACSQQKSTWEIQYF
cdr3_nt: TGCGCCTGCAGCCAGCAGAAGTCCACCTGGGAGATCCAGTACTTC

v_call: TRBV6-1
j_call: TRBJ1-2
clone_size: .
d_call: TRBD1
cdr3_aa: CASGTGQSYGYTF
cdr3_nt: TGTGCGAGCGGGACGGGACAGAGCTATGGCTACACCTTC

v_call: TRBV6-5
j_call: TRBJ1-5
clone_size: .
d_call: .
cdr3_aa: CASSYNRGNQPQHF
cdr3_nt: TGTGCCAGCAGTTACAACAGGGGCAATCAGCCCCAGCATTTT

v_call: TRBV5-6
j_call: TRBJ1-5
clone_size: few
d_call: .
cdr3_aa: CASSFGTAVSNQPQHF
cdr3_nt: TGTGCCAGCAGCTTCGGGACTGCCGTTAGCAATCAGCCCCAGCATTTT

v_call: TRBV4-2
j_call: TRBJ2-6
clone_size: once
d_call: .
cdr3_aa: CASTQELSYRANVLTF
cdr3_nt: TGTGCCAGCACCCAAGAGTTGAGTTATCGGGCCAACGTCCTGACTTTC

v_call: TRBV5-1
j_call: TRBJ2-2
clone_size: few
d_call: TRBD2
cdr3_aa: CASRTQTSGNTGELFF
cdr3_nt: TGCGCCAGCCGCACCCAGACTAGCGGGAACACCGGGGAGCTGTTTTTT

v_call: TRBV12-3/TRBV12-4
j_call: TRBJ1-2
clone_size: .
d_call: TRBD1
cdr3_aa: CASSFGQGGGYAF
cdr3_nt: TGTGCCAGCAGTTTTGGACAGGGCGGTGGCTATGCCTTC

v_call: TRBV6-2/TRBV6-3
j_call: TRBJ2-1
clone_size: .
d_call: .
cdr3_aa: CVSTDRTARNELFF
cdr3_nt: TGTGTCAGCACCGATCGGACAGCCCGCAATGAGCTGTTCTTC

v_call: TRBV7-8
j_call: TRBJ1-2
clone_size: .
d_call: .
cdr3_aa: CASSLTGIRYTF
cdr3_nt: TGTGCCAGCAGCTTAACAGGCATTCGGTATACCTTC

v_call: TRBV6-5
j_call: TRBJ1-2
clone_size: once
d_call: TRBD1
cdr3_aa: CAIRPNRDSHGYAF
cdr3_nt: TGTGCCATCAGACCCAACCGGGACAGCCACGGCTACGCCTTC

v_call: TRBV11-3
j_call: TRBJ2-5
clone_size: .
d_call: .
cdr3_aa: CAISLGSSVGSQETQYF
cdr3_nt: TGTGCCATCAGCTTAGGGTCCAGCGTGGGGTCACAAGAGACCCAGTACTTC

v_call: TRBV11-3
j_call: TRBJ2-1
clone_size: .
d_call: .
cdr3_aa: CASRFSGPHNEQFF
cdr3_nt: TGTGCCAGCAGATTCTCGGGACCCCACAATGAGCAGTTCTTC

v_call: TRBV14
j_call: TRBJ2-3
clone_size: .
d_call: .
cdr3_aa: CASSQGWGNTDMQYF
cdr3_nt: TGTGCCAGCAGCCAAGGCTGGGGGAACACAGATATGCAGTATTTT

v_call: TRBV11-2
j_call: TRBJ2-3
clone_size: .
d_call: TRBD2
cdr3_aa: CAGIDSGTRDARGTDTQYF
cdr3_nt: TGTGCCGGTATCGACAGCGGGACTAGGGACGCTCGGGGCACAGATACGCAGTATTTT

v_call: TRBV11-2
j_call: TRBJ2-3
clone_size: .
d_call: .
cdr3_aa: CASSLVSGASTDMQYF
cdr3_nt: TGTGCCAGTAGCTTAGTATCAGGGGCATCTACAGATATGCAGTATTTT

v_call: TRBV6-1
j_call: TRBJ1-1
clone_size: many
d_call: TRBD1
cdr3_aa: CASTGQVNTEAFF
cdr3_nt: TGTGCCAGCACCGGACAGGTCAACACTGAAGCTTTCTTT

v_call: TRBV11-2
j_call: TRBJ2-2
clone_size: few
d_call: .
cdr3_aa: CASSEGGQSTWELFF
cdr3_nt: TGTGCCAGCAGCGAAGGTGGCCAAAGCACCTGGGAGCTGTTCTTT

v_call: TRBV4-3
j_call: TRBJ2-3
clone_size: many
d_call: TRBD2
cdr3_aa: CASSQVGLGGSFDTQYF
cdr3_nt: TGCGCCAGCAGCCAGGTTGGACTAGGCGGGAGTTTCGATACGCAGTATTTT

v_call: TRBV4-3
j_call: TRBJ2-1
clone_size: .
d_call: TRBD2
cdr3_aa: CTSRQDIAGVGINEQFF
cdr3_nt: TGCACCAGCAGACAAGATATAGCGGGAGTAGGTATCAATGAGCAGTTCTTC

v_call: TRBV5-4
j_call: TRBJ1-1
clone_size: .
d_call: .
cdr3_aa: CARSGRTGLGNTEAFF
cdr3_nt: TGTGCCAGGAGCGGGCGGACGGGGCTTGGGAACACTGAAGCTTTCTTT

v_call: TRBV11-2
j_call: TRBJ2-6
clone_size: .
d_call: .
cdr3_aa: CASSPTIGGATGANVLTF
cdr3_nt: TGTGCTAGCAGTCCAACTATTGGGGGAGCCACTGGAGCCAACGTCCTGACTTTC

v_call: TRBV9
j_call: TRBJ2-7
clone_size: few
d_call: TRBD1
cdr3_aa: CASSEPGQGPYEQYF
cdr3_nt: TGTGCCAGCAGCGAGCCGGGACAGGGCCCCTACGAGCAGTACTTC

v_call: TRBV6-5
j_call: TRBJ2-1
clone_size: once
d_call: .
cdr3_aa: CASSRTNKEQFF
cdr3_nt: TGTGCCAGCAGTCGGACTAACAAAGAGCAGTTCTTC

v_call: TRBV4-2
j_call: TRBJ2-7
clone_size: .
d_call: .
cdr3_aa: CASSQERGFPPHELYF
cdr3_nt: TGTGCCAGCAGCCAAGAGAGAGGCTTCCCTCCCCACGAGCTGTACTTC

v_call: TRBV4-2
j_call: TRBJ2-2
clone_size: .
d_call: .
cdr3_aa: CASSQGPGDIWELFF
cdr3_nt: TGCGCCAGCAGTCAAGGGCCAGGGGACATCTGGGAGCTGTTTTTT

v_call: TRBV5-4
j_call: TRBJ1-1
clone_size: .
d_call: .
cdr3_aa: CASSLAGADPVGAFF
cdr3_nt: TGTGCCAGCAGCTTGGCGGGGGCGGACCCTGTTGGGGCTTTCTTT

v_call: TRBV19
j_call: TRBJ2-1
clone_size: .
d_call: .
cdr3_aa: CTSSIVAVRAREQFF
cdr3_nt: TGTACCAGTAGTATAGTAGCGGTGCGCGCCAGAGAGCAGTTCTTC

v_call: TRBV5-1
j_call: TRBJ2-4
clone_size: .
d_call: .
cdr3_aa: CASSMTSAKNFRYF
cdr3_nt: TGCGCCAGCAGCATGACTAGTGCCAAAAACTTTCGGTACTTC

v_call: TRBV10-2
j_call: TRBJ1-6
clone_size: many
d_call: TRBD1
cdr3_aa: CASSEGQGVHNSPLHF
cdr3_nt: TGCGCCAGCAGTGAGGGACAGGGGGTGCATAATTCACCCCTCCACTTT

v_call: TRBV5-6
j_call: TRBJ2-1
clone_size: many
d_call: .
cdr3_aa: CASSLAASGQFF
cdr3_nt: TGTGCCAGCAGCTTGGCCGCAAGTGGGCAGTTCTTC

v_call: TRBV6-5
j_call: TRBJ1-5
clone_size: many
d_call: .
cdr3_aa: CASSYSWSITGNQPQHF
cdr3_nt: TGTGCCAGCAGTTACTCTTGGAGCATAACGGGTAATCAGCCCCAGCATTTT

v_call: TRBV6-2/TRBV6-3
j_call: TRBJ2-1
clone_size: .
d_call: .
cdr3_aa: CASSYGGKGNEQFF
cdr3_nt: TGTGCCAGCAGTTACGGCGGGAAGGGGAATGAGCAGTTCTTC

v_call: TRBV21-1
j_call: TRBJ1-2
clone_size: .
d_call: .
cdr3_aa: CASSKQLGGRFPHWNYGYTF
cdr3_nt: TGTGCCAGCAGCAAACAGTTGGGGGGGCGCTTCCCTCACTGGAACTATGGCTACACCTTC

v_call: TRBV11-2
j_call: TRBJ2-5
clone_size: .
d_call: .
cdr3_aa: CADNPTMGGPKETQYF
cdr3_nt: TGTGCCGACAACCCCACAATGGGGGGGCCAAAGGAGACCCAGTACTTC

v_call: TRBV20-1
j_call: TRBJ2-1
clone_size: .
d_call: TRBD2
cdr3_aa: CIVTSGSNEQFF
cdr3_nt: TGCATTGTAACTAGCGGGAGTAACGAGCAGTTCTTC

v_call: TRBV4-1
j_call: TRBJ1-2
clone_size: once
d_call: .
cdr3_aa: CASNLGRGPNYDYTF
cdr3_nt: TGCGCCAGCAACCTAGGCCGGGGACCTAACTATGACTACACCTTC

v_call: TRBV4-3
j_call: TRBJ2-5
clone_size: .
d_call: .
cdr3_aa: CASSQESGLFSGETKYF
cdr3_nt: TGCGCCAGCAGCCAAGAATCTGGGCTCTTTTCGGGAGAGACCAAGTACTTC

v_call: TRBV5-4
j_call: TRBJ1-2
clone_size: .
d_call: TRBD1
cdr3_aa: CATSLDRVGTRGYTF
cdr3_nt: TGTGCCACCAGTCTCGACAGGGTCGGGACTCGTGGCTACACCTTC

v_call: TRBV12-3/TRBV12-4
j_call: TRBJ2-7
clone_size: .
d_call: .
cdr3_aa: CASSFRGYDHYF
cdr3_nt: TGTGCCAGCAGTTTCCGGGGCTACGACCACTACTTC

v_call: TRBV20-1
j_call: TRBJ1-3
clone_size: few
d_call: .
cdr3_aa: CSAIRGDSRGNTIYF
cdr3_nt: TGTAGTGCTATCCGTGGGGACTCCCGCGGGAACACCATATATTTT

v_call: TRBV11-3
j_call: TRBJ2-5
clone_size: .
d_call: .
cdr3_aa: CASSFTREKTQNF
cdr3_nt: TGTGCCAGCAGCTTTACCAGGGAAAAGACCCAGAACTTC

v_call: TRBV20-1
j_call: TRBJ1-1
clone_size: once
d_call: TRBD1
cdr3_aa: CSAYRGPDTEAFF
cdr3_nt: TGCAGTGCCTATAGGGGGCCGGACACTGAAGCTTTCTTT

v_call: TRBV4-1
j_call: TRBJ2-7
clone_size: .
d_call: .
cdr3_aa: CASSQYFSGASYEQYF
cdr3_nt: TGCGCCAGCAGCCAATATTTTTCAGGGGCCTCCTACGAGCAGTACTTC

v_call: TRBV10-3
j_call: TRBJ2-1
clone_size: .
d_call: TRBD2
cdr3_aa: CAISGGLAFSLGYNEQFF
cdr3_nt: TGTGCCATCAGTGGGGGACTAGCGTTCTCCCTGGGGTACAATGAGCAGTTCTTC